This TCR beta chain was retrieved from a study of shared clonotypes between healthy human individuals. Study-level results: Sequencing depth was a factor that was expected to affect clonotype sharing among donors.

There were only Caucasian adults among the donors, and all lived in Nashville, Tennessee. Per the germline V gene, CDR1 is GTSNPN and CDR2 is SVGIG (reference sequence). The CDR3 runs 13 residues. The V end was cut by 4 bases, the J end by 3 bases, with 13 bases between. This clone was picked up many times. Its cognate antigen is unknown. The same CDR3 can be traced to other DNA sequences in this sample. Assay: immunoSEQ multiplex PCR; the TCRdb copy retains only in-frame clones and omits some. The repertoire holds 450,000 to 500,000 clones, with approximately 82% as singletons. The specimen was PBMCs. The source is a woman between 40 and 50 years old in good health. Some clones in this sample may be carry-over from other donors' samples. This chain links TRBV30 with TRBJ2-7; D is possibly TRBD2 (5 bases). In nucleotides, the CDR3 is TGTGCCTGGATGCGGGCAGGAGGCTACGAGCAGTACTTC. Its translation is CAWMRAGGYEQYF.